This T cell receptor beta chain comes out of a study of molecular identifiers for immune sequencing clone quantification. Regarding the study as a whole: Highly expanded clone sizes could be underestimated through barcode sharing by identical TCR molecules. Under 1% of molecules in naive cells, but over 98% of effector molecules, belonged to clones above 20 RNA copies.

Bulk TCR library preparation followed previously described methods with listed TCR primers. TCRdb analysed the PCR reads with MiXCR anew, one entry per CDR3 protein. Among 550,000 to 750,000 distinct CDR3 sequences listed, 15% to 20% were seen once. This clonotype has a handful of counts. Its antigen is as yet unknown. The germline V gene encodes CDR1 GTSNPN and CDR2 SVGIG (reference sequence). The CDR3 is made up of 12 amino acids. V was pared by 2 bases and J by 3 bases, with 6 bases between. Naive CD8 T cells were sorted, and the gate applied was CD8+CD4-CCR7+CD45RA+. This chain connects TRBV30 to TRBJ2-3, with D unclear. The sample comprised naive CD8+ T cells from blood, with Jurkat cell RNA spiked in. The subset is: FACS-sorted CD8+CD4-CCR7+CD45RA+ naive T cells. The TCR comes from a human donor in good health. Some libraries in this study had Jurkat cell RNA spiked in. The CDR3 region is CAWSIETDTQYF. CDR3 in DNA: TGTGCCTGGAGTATAGAAACAGATACGCAGTATTTT.